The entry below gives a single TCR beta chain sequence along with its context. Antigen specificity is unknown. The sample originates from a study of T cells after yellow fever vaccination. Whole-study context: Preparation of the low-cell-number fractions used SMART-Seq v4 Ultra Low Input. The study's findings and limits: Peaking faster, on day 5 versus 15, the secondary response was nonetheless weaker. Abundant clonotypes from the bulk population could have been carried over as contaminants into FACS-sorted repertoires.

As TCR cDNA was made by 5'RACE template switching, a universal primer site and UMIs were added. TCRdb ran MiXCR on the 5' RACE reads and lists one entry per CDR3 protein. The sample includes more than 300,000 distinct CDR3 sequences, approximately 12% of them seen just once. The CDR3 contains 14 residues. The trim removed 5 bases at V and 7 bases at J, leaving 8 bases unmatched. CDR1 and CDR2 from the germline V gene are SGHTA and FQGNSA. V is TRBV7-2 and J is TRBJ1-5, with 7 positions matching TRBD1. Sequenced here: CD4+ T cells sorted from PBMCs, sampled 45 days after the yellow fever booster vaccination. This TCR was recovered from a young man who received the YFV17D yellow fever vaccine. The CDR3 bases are TGTGCCAGCAGCCCGCGGACAGGACTACAGCCCCAGCATTTT. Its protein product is CASSPRTGLQPQHF.